The rows below give T cell receptor beta chains drawn from one sample of a study of cytomegalovirus exposure and HLA in healthy donors. Repertoires were generated with immunoSEQ multiplex PCR, while TCRdb's copy carries only in-frame clones and drops some. The top ten hold 1.5% to 2% of the sample, which has under 250,000 clones, about 79% seen once. Sequenced: PBMCs. The receptors shown here come from a male donor in good health and CMV-seronegative. The CDR3 runs from the conserved cysteine through the conserved F or W. A D gene is named only where the DNA matches it firmly. Only part of the rows carry a size: once, few, many, or a class if the clone is expanded.

J,size,D,V,CDR3,DNA
TRBJ1-5,.,.,TRBV27,CASSLNRVNQPQHF,TGTGCCAGCAGTTTGAACAGGGTTAATCAGCCCCAGCATTTT
TRBJ2-3,.,.,TRBV9,CASSVDPQGLVTDTQYF,TGTGCCAGCAGCGTAGACCCCCAGGGCCTTGTTACAGATACGCAGTATTTT
TRBJ2-7,.,.,TRBV14,CASSRTGLSYEQYF,TGTGCCAGCAGTCGTACGGGACTCAGCTACGAGCAGTACTTC
TRBJ1-2,.,TRBD1,TRBV29-1,CSVTGGGYGYTF,TGCAGCGTTACAGGGGGCGGCTATGGCTACACCTTC
TRBJ1-2,.,.,TRBV11-2,CASSPGVFGYTF,TGTGCCAGCAGCCCAGGGGTTTTTGGCTACACCTTC
TRBJ2-1,.,TRBD2,TRBV6-4,CASSLLAGANNEQFF,TGTGCCAGCAGCCTACTAGCGGGGGCAAACAATGAGCAGTTCTTC
TRBJ1-2,.,TRBD1,TRBV25-1,CASSARTGGTGGYTF,TGTGCCAGCAGTGCCCGGACAGGGGGCACGGGGGGCTACACCTTC
TRBJ1-4,.,.,TRBV30,CAWTRTVEPEKLFF,TGTGCCTGGACTCGAACAGTTGAGCCTGAAAAACTGTTTTTT
TRBJ2-3,.,.,TRBV7-9,CSSSNPGLSTDTQYF,TGTTCCAGCAGCAACCCGGGACTGAGCACAGATACGCAGTATTTT
TRBJ1-2,.,.,TRBV9,CASSVDSNYGYTF,TGTGCCAGCAGCGTAGACAGCAACTATGGCTACACCTTC
TRBJ2-2,.,.,TRBV11-3,CASSLARNTGELFF,TGTGCCAGCAGCTTAGCCAGAAACACCGGGGAGCTGTTTTTT
TRBJ2-1,few,.,TRBV9,CASSASILNEQFF,TGTGCCAGCAGCGCGTCTATCCTGAATGAGCAGTTCTTC
TRBJ2-7,few,.,TRBV11-2,CASRRTASYEQYF,TGTGCCAGCAGGAGGACAGCTTCCTACGAGCAGTACTTC
TRBJ2-3,.,.,TRBV7-8,CAGGVGTDTQYF,TGTGCCGGAGGGGTGGGCACAGATACGCAGTATTTT
TRBJ2-7,.,.,TRBV6-6,CASTITFGGQSYEQYF,TGTGCCAGCACCATTACGTTCGGAGGCCAGTCCTACGAGCAGTACTTC
TRBJ2-1,.,TRBD2,TRBV4-3,CASSQGGPGGVNEQFF,TGCGCCAGCAGCCAAGGGGGTCCGGGAGGAGTAAATGAGCAGTTCTTC
TRBJ1-2,few,TRBD1,TRBV29-1,CSIPRQGTNYGYTF,TGCAGCATTCCCAGACAGGGCACTAACTATGGCTACACCTTC
TRBJ1-1,once,.,TRBV27,CASSLAGAYGTEAFF,TGTGCCAGCAGTTTAGCGGGGGCTTACGGCACTGAAGCTTTCTTT
TRBJ2-1,.,.,TRBV7-9,CASSFPEGNEQFF,TGTGCCAGCAGCTTCCCCGAGGGCAATGAGCAGTTCTTC
TRBJ1-1,once,.,TRBV30,CACSLGASPMNTEAFF,TGTGCCTGTTCCTTGGGGGCCAGCCCAATGAACACTGAAGCTTTCTTT